The TCR beta chain under discussion was sequenced for a study of response to subunit inactivated influenza vaccine. CDR3 length: 12 amino acids. Germline values: CDR1 DFQATT, CDR2 SNEGSKA (reference sequence). Details on this clonotype: The antigen remains unidentified. Sequence at one end of the junction differs from germline and may be a read error.

A single record per CDR3 protein comes from TCRdb applying MiXCR to the RT-PCR reads. The table shows over 800,000 distinct CDR3 sequences, with 21% occurring only once. Findings and caveats of the study: The authors put forward the suggestion that each seasonal influenza vaccination may bring in only a limited number of new T cells.

The sequenced sample was PBMCs from blood, obtained roughly 5 days after vaccination. The gene calls are TRBV20-1 and TRBJ2-7; TRBD1 matches 12 bases. The source is a man aged 45-65 years who received an inactivated influenza vaccine. The CDR3 region has the DNA TGCAGTGCTAGGGCGGGACAGGGGGCGGGAGACTTC. Amino acid sequence: CSARAGQGAGDF.